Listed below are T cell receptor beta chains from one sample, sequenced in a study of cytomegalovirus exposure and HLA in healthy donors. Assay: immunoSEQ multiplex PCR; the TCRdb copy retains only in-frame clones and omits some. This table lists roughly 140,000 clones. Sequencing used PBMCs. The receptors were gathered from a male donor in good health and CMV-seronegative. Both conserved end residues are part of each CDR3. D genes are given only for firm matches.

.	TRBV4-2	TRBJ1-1	CASSQVMGENTEAFF	TGTGCCAGCAGCCAAGTAATGGGCGAGAACACTGAAGCTTTCTTT
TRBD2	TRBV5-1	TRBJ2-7	CASSPRTSGGAYEQYF	TGCGCCAGCAGCCCGCGGACTAGCGGGGGGGCCTACGAGCAGTACTTC
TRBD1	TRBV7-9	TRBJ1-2	CASSPGTAYGYTF	TGTGCCAGCAGCCCCGGGACAGCCTATGGCTACACCTTC
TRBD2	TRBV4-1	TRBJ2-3	CASSQESLTSGRTDTQYF	TGCGCCAGCAGCCAAGAGAGTTTGACTAGCGGGAGGACAGATACGCAGTATTTT
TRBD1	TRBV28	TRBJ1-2	CASTQGARYGYTF	TGTGCCAGCACCCAGGGGGCGCGGTATGGCTACACCTTC
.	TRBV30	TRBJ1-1	CAWSGVPMNTEAFF	TGTGCCTGGAGTGGCGTCCCCATGAACACTGAAGCTTTCTTT
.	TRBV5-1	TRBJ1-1	CASSLGVAGSTEAFF	TGCGCCAGCAGCTTGGGTGTGGCGGGGAGTACTGAAGCTTTCTTT
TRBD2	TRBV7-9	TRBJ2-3	CASSLGLAGTDTQYF	TGTGCCAGCAGCTTAGGCCTAGCGGGCACAGATACGCAGTATTTT
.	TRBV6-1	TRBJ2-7	CASGGTAYEQYF	TGTGCCAGCGGCGGGACCGCCTACGAGCAGTACTTC
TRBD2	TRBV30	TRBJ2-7	CAWSVGLAGGAYEQYF	TGTGCCTGGAGTGTAGGCCTAGCGGGAGGGGCCTACGAGCAGTACTTC
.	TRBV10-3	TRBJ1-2	CAISEKGGAGYTF	TGTGCCATCAGTGAGAAAGGAGGGGCCGGCTACACCTTC
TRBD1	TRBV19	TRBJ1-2	CASSIGRGQRYTF	TGTGCCAGTAGTATTGGCAGGGGGCAACGCTACACCTTC
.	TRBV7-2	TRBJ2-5	CASSFGQGETQYF	TGTGCCAGCAGCTTCGGGCAGGGGGAGACCCAGTACTTC
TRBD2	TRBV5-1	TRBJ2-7	CASSLATSVRYEQYF	TGCGCCAGCAGTTTGGCAACTAGCGTACGCTACGAGCAGTACTTC
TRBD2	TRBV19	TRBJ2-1	CASSIVGREGNEQFF	TGTGCCAGTAGTATAGTTGGGCGGGAGGGGAATGAGCAGTTCTTC
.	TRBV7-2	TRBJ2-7	CASSPQVNYEQYF	TGTGCCAGCTCCCCCCAGGTTAACTACGAGCAGTACTTC
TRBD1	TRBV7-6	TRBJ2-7	CASSVRQGTTQEEYF	TGTGCCAGCAGCGTAAGACAGGGGACGACCCAAGAGGAGTACTTC
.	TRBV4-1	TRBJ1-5	CASSQERTPYQPQHF	TGCGCCAGCAGCCAAGAGAGGACACCGTATCAGCCCCAGCATTTT
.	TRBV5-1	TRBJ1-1	CASSSQGSGTEAFF	TGCGCCAGCAGCTCCCAGGGCAGTGGCACTGAAGCTTTCTTT
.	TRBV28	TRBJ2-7	CASSRTYEQYF	TGTGCCAGCAGCCGTACCTACGAGCAGTACTTC
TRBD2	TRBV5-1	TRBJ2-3	CASSGTSGTDTQYF	TGCGCCAGCTCCGGGACTAGCGGGACAGATACGCAGTATTTT
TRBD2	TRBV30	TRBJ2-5	CAWNPGGPQETQYF	TGTGCCTGGAACCCGGGAGGCCCCCAAGAGACCCAGTACTTC
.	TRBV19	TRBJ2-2	CASSINSNTGELFF	TGTGCCAGTAGTATTAACTCGAACACCGGGGAGCTGTTTTTT
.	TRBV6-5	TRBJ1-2	CASSYGGGSNYGYTF	TGTGCCAGCAGTTACGGGGGGGGTTCTAACTATGGCTACACCTTC
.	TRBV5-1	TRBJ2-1	CASSFDNRGPGSSYNEQFF	TGCGCCAGCAGCTTTGACAACCGGGGCCCCGGGAGCTCCTACAATGAGCAGTTCTTC
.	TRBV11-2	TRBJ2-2	CASSLDHTGELFF	TGTGCCAGCAGCTTAGATCATACCGGGGAGCTGTTTTTT
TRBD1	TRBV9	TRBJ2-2	CASSIHRDRGRGGELFF	TGTGCCAGCAGCATCCACCGGGACAGGGGAAGGGGCGGGGAGCTGTTTTTT
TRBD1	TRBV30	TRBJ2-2	CAWSKIRTGNTGELFF	TGTGCCTGGAGTAAGATTAGGACAGGGAACACCGGGGAGCTGTTTTTT
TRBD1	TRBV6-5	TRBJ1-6	CASSVEGARSPLHF	TGTGCCAGCAGTGTAGAGGGGGCACGGTCACCCCTCCACTTT
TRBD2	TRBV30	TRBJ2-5	CAWSRGLAGESSETQYF	TGTGCCTGGAGTCGAGGACTAGCGGGAGAGAGTTCAGAGACCCAGTACTTC
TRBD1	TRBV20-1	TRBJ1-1	CSAPTGTDAFF	TGCAGTGCCCCGACAGGGACGGATGCTTTCTTT
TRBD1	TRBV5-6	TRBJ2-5	CASSFGTGETQYF	TGTGCCAGCAGCTTCGGGACAGGAGAGACCCAGTACTTC
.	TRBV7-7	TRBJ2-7	CASSEASSATRSYEQYF	TGTGCCAGCAGCGAGGCCTCCTCGGCTACCCGATCCTACGAGCAGTACTTC
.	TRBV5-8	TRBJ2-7	CASSNLYEQYF	TGTGCCAGCAGCAACCTCTACGAGCAGTACTTC
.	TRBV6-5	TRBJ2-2	CASSFPQNTGELFF	TGTGCCAGCAGTTTCCCACAGAACACCGGGGAGCTGTTTTTT
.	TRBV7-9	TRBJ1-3	CASSLEAGVNTIYF	TGTGCCAGCAGCTTAGAGGCAGGGGTGAACACCATATATTTT
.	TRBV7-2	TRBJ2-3	CASSTGDLSTDTQYF	TGTGCCAGCAGCACGGGGGACTTAAGCACAGATACGCAGTATTTT
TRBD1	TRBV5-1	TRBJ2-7	CASSPELTGPSYEQYF	TGCGCCAGCAGCCCTGAGTTGACAGGGCCCTCCTACGAGCAGTACTTC
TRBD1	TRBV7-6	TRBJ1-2	CASSGSRPKHRGGGYTF	TGTGCCAGCAGCGGTAGCAGACCCAAACACAGGGGCGGGGGCTACACCTTC
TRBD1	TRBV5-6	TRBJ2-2	CASSPGQGTGELFF	TGTGCCAGCAGCCCGGGACAGGGAACCGGGGAGCTGTTTTTT